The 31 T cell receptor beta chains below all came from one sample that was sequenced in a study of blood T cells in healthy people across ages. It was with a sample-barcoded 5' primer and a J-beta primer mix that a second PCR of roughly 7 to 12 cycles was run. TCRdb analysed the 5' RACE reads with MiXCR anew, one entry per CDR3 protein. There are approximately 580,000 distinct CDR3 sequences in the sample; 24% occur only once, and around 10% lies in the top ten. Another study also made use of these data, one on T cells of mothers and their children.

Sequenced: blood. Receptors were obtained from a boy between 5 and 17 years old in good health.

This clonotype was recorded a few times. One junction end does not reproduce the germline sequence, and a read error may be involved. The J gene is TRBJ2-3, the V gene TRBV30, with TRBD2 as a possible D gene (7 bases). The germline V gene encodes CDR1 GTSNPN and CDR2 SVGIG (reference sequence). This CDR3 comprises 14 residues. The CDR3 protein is CAWNWGGGTDPQYF. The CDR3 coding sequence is TGTGCCTGGAATTGGGGGGGGGGCACAGATCCGCAGTATTTT.

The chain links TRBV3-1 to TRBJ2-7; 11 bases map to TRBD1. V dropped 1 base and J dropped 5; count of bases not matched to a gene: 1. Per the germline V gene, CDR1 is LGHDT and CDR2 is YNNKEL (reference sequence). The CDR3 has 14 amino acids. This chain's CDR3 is CASSQGTGGNEQYF. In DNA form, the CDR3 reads TGTGCCAGCAGCCAAGGGACAGGGGGCAACGAGCAGTACTTC.

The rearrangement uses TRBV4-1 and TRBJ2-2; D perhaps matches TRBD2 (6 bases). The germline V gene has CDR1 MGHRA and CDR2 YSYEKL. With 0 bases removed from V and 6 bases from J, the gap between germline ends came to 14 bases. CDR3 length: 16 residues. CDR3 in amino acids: CASSQDLGEVAGELFF. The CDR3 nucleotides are TGCGCCAGCAGCCAAGATTTGGGGGAGGTGGCCGGGGAGCTGTTTTTT.

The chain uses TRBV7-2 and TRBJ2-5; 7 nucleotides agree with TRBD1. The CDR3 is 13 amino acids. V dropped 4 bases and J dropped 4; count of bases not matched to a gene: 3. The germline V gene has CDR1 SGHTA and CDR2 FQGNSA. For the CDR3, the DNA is TGTGCCAGCAGCTCATACAGGGGAGAGACCCAGTACTTC. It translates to CASSSYRGETQYF.

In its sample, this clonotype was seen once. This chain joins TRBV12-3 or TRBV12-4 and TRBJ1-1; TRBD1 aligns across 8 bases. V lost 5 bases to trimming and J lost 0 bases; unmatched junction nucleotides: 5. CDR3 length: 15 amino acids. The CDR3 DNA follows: TGTGCCAGCAGTGATGACAGGGGTATGAACACTGAAGCTTTCTTT. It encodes CASSDDRGMNTEAFF.

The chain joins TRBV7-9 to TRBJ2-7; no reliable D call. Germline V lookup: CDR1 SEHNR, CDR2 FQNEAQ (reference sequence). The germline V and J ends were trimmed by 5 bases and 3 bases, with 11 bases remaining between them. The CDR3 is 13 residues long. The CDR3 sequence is CASSHRVVYEQYF. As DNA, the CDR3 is TGTGCCAGCAGCCATCGGGTGGTCTACGAGCAGTACTTC. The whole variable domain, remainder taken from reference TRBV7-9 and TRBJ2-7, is DTGVSQNPRHKITKRGQNVTFRCDPISEHNRLYWYRQTLGQGPEFLTYFQNEAQLEKSRLLSDRFSAERPKGSFSTLEIQRTEQGDSAMYLCASSHRVVYEQYFGPGTRLTVT.

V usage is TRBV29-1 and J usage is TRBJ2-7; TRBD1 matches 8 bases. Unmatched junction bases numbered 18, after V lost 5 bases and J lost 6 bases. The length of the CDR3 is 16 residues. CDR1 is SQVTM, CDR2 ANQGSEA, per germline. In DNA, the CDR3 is TGCAGCGTTCGAGGCAGGGGGCGAGAGGGGCTCCTCGAGCAGTACTTC. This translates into CSVRGRGREGLLEQYF.

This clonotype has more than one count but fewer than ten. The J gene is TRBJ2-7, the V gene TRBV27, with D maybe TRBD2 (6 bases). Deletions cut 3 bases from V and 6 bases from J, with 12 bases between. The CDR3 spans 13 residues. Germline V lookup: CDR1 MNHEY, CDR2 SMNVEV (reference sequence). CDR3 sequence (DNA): TGTGCCAGCAGTTTTTTGGGGGGTGGCGAGCAGTACTTC. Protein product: CASSFLGGGEQYF.

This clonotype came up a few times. CDR3 bases: TGTGCCAGCAGTTTAAGGGAGCGGGGAGACCAAGAGACCCAGTACTTC. It codes for CASSLRERGDQETQYF. The rearrangement uses TRBV12-3 or TRBV12-4 and TRBJ2-5; 7 nucleotides line up with TRBD2. J lost 0 bases, V lost 2 bases, and 6 bases had no gene match. The CDR3 runs to 16 residues.

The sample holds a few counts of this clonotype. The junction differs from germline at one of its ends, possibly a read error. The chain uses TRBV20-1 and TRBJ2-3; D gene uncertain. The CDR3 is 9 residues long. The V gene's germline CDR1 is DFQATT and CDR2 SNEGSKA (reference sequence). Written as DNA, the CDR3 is TGCAGTGCTGGAGATACGCAGTATTTT. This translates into CSAGDTQYF.

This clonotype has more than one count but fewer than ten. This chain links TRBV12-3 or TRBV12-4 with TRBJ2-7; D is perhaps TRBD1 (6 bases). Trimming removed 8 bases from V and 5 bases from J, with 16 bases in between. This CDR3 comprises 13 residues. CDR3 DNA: TGTGCCAGCTCCCCGGCAGGGGTGGACGAGCAGTACTTC. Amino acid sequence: CASSPAGVDEQYF.

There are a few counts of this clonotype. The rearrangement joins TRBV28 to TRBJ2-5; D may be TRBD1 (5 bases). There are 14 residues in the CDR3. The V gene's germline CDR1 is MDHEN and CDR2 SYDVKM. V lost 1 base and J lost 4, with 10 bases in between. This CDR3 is CASSLFSQGETQYF. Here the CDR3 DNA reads TGTGCCAGCAGTTTATTTTCCCAGGGAGAGACCCAGTACTTC.

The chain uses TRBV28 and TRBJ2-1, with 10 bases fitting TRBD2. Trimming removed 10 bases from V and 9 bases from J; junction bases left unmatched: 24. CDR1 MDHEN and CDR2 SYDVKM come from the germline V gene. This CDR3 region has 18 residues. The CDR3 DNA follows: TGTGCCACCAGCCCACTCTTTGGTCGGCTAGCGGGAGAGGGTGAGCAGTTCTTC. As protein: CATSPLFGRLAGEGEQFF.

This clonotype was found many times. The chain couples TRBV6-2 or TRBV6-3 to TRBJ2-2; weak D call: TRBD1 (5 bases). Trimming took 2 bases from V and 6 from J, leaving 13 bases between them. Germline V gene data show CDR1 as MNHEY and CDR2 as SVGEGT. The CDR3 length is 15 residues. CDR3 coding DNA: TGTGCCAGCAGTTACGGTGCAGGGAAGGCCGGGGAGCTGTTTTTT. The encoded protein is CASSYGAGKAGELFF.

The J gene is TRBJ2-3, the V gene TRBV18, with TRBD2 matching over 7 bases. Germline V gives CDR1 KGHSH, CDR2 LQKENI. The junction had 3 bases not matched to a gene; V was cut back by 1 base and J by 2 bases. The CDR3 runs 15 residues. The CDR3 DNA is TGTGCCAGCTCACCACAAGCGGGGCCCACAGATACGCAGTATTTT. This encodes CASSPQAGPTDTQYF.

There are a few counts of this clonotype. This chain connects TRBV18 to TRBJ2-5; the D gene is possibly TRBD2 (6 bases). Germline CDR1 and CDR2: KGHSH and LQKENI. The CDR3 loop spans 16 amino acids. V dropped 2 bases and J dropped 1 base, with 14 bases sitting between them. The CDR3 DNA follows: TGTGCCAGCTCACCAAGCGGTAGGGGACTCCAAGAGACCCAGTACTTC. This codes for CASSPSGRGLQETQYF.

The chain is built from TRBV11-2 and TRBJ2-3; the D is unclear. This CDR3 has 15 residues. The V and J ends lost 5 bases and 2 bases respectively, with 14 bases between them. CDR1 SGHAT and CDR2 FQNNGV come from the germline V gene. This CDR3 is CASSLLPAPTDTQYF. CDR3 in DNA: TGTGCCAGCAGCCTCTTACCGGCCCCCACAGATACGCAGTATTTT.

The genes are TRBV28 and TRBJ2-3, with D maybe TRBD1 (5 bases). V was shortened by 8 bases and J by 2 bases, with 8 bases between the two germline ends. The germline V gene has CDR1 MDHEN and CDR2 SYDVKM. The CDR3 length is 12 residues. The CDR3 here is CASLRDTDTQYF. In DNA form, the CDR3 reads TGTGCCAGCCTCAGGGACACAGATACGCAGTATTTT.

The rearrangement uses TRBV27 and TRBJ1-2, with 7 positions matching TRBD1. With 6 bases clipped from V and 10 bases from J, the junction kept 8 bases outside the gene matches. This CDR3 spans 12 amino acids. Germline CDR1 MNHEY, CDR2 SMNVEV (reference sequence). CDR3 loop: CASSTGQLAYTF. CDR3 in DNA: TGTGCCAGCAGCACGGGACAGCTTGCCTACACCTTC.

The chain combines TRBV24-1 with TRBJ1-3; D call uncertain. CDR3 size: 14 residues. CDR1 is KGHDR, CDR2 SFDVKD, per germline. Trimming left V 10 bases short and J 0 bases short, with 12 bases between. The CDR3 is CATGLTTSGNTIYF. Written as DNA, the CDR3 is TGTGCCACGGGCCTTACGACCTCTGGAAACACCATATATTTT.

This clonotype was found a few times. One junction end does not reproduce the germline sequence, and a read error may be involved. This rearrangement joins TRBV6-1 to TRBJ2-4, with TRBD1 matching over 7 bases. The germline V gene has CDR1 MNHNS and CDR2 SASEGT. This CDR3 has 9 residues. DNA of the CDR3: TGTGCCATTGGGACAGCTCCCAACTTC. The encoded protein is CAIGTAPNF.

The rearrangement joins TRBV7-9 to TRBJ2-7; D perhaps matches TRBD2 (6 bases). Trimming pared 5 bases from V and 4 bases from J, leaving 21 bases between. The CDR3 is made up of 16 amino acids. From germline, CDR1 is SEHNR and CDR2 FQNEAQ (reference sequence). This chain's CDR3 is CASSPGNWRDFYEQYF. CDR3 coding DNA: TGTGCCAGCAGCCCGGGCAATTGGCGGGACTTTTACGAGCAGTACTTC.

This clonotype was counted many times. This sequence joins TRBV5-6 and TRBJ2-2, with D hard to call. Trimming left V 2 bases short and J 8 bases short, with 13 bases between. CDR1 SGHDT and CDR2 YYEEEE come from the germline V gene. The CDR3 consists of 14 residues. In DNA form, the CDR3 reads TGTGCCAGCAGCTTCTCCAACCTCTGGGGGGAGCTGTTTTTT. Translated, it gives CASSFSNLWGELFF.

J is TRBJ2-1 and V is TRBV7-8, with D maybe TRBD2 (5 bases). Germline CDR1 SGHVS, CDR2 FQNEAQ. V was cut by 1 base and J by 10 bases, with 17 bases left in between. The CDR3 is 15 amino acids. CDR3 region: CASSLEGAAPTEQFF. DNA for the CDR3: TGTGCCAGCAGCTTAGAGGGAGCGGCCCCGACGGAGCAGTTCTTC.

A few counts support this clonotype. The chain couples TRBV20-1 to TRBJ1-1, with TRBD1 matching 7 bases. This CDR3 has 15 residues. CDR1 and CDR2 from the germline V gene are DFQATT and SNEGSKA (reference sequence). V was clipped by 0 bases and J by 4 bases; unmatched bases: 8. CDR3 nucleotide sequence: TGCAGTGCTAGAGAAACAGGGGCGGGAGGCACTGAAGCTTTCTTT. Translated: CSARETGAGGTEAFF.

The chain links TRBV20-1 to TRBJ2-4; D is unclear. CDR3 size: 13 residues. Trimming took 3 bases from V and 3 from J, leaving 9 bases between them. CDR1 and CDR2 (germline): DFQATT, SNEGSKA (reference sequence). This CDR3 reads CSARLGSKNIQYF. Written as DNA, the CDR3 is TGCAGTGCTAGGTTGGGCAGCAAAAACATTCAGTACTTC.

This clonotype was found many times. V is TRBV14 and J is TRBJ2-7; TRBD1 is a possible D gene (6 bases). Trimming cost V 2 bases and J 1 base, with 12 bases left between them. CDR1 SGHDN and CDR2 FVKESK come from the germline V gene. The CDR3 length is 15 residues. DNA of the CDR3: TGTGCCAGCAGCCAATTTACAGGGTCATCCTACGAGCAGTACTTC. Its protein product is CASSQFTGSSYEQYF.

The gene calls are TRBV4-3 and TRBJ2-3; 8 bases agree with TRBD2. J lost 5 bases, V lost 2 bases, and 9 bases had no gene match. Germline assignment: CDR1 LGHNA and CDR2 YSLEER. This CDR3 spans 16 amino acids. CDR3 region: CASSQFKASGLDTQYF. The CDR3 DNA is TGCGCCAGCAGCCAATTTAAGGCTAGCGGGCTAGATACGCAGTATTTT.

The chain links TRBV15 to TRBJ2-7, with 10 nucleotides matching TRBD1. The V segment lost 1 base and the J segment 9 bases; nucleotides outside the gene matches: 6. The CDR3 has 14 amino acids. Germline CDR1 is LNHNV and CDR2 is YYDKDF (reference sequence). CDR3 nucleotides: TGTGCCACCAGCAGAGTGACGGGACAGGGGAGGCAGTACTTC. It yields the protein CATSRVTGQGRQYF.

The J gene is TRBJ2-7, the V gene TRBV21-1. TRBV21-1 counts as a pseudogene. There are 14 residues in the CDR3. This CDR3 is CASSKERSSYEQYF. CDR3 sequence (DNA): TGTGCCAGCAGCAAAGAGAGGAGCTCCTACGAGCAGTACTTC.

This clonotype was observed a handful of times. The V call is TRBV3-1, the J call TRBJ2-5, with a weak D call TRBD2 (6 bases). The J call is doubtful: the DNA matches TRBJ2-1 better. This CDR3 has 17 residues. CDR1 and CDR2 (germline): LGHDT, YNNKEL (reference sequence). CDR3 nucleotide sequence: TGTGCCAGCAGCCAACCGCCATCGGCGGGATCGGTCAATGAGCAGTTCTTC. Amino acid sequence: CASSQPPSAGSVNEQFF.